The source of this TCR beta chain is a study of shared clonotypes between healthy human individuals (dated by TCRdb to 2020 to 2022). Regarding the study in general: The cohort included a few men and a couple of women between 18 and 49 years of age. Per donor, three plates each were used for CD4 naive and CD4 memory, two for CD8 naive, and one for CD8 memory. The study deeply sequenced blood TCR repertoires of several healthy adults to estimate repertoire size and the extent of clonotype sharing between individuals. To increase sequencing depth and limit assay-specific biases, different laboratories used diverse techniques to prepare libraries and sequence TCR repertoires. Each donor's leukapheresis produced roughly between roughly 0.9 and 8.9 billion PBMCs. Beyond this particular receptor, the publication reports: Sampling was restricted to blood, and TCR repertoires in tissue are likely to differ from TCR repertoires in blood. Incomplete sequencing was indicated by rarefaction of sorted-subset datasets, despite the large sequencing depth. Pairwise subsampling led to the expectation that sequencing depth would affect the degree of clonotype sharing among donors. Because the study included only a small number of donors, the genetic and exposure-history diversity represented was limited. When several donors were compared, the shared fraction of clonotypes was about 5% for naive CD4, around 3.5% for naive CD8, 2.3% for memory CD4, and roughly 0.43% for memory CD8. Compared with non-shared clonotypes, the clonotypes found in all four sorted-subset donors had higher generation probabilities. Naive subsets generally had larger estimated clonotype richness than memory subsets did.

The donors were healthy, HIV-negative adults with no recently reported acute infections or vaccinations. Every donor was a Caucasian adult living in Nashville, Tennessee, USA. CD4+ T cells were enriched by magnetic negative selection, after which naive cells were positively selected on CD45RA and the negative fraction was taken as the memory subset. Blood was collected by leukapheresis, and PBMCs were isolated by Ficoll-Histopaque density gradient centrifugation and then cryopreserved in liquid nitrogen vapor phase. Analytical flow cytometry was used to check the purity and quantity of every magnetically sorted T cell population. Each sorted fraction had its genomic DNA isolated and then quantified by UV absorbance on a Nanodrop 2000c. Using the deep immunoSEQ assay, TCR CDR3 regions were amplified from genomic DNA by multiplex PCR. Extracted genomic DNA from each cell subset was spread evenly across all wells of several immunoSEQ 96-well plates, with each plate serving as a replicate. Each replicate PCR for sorted subsets received about 210 ng genomic DNA, equal to about 29,000 T cell genomes. Purified libraries were measured with a Qubit 3.0 fluorometer, size-checked on a Bioanalyzer 2100, and measured again with the KAPA Library Quantification kit. Every immunoSEQ 96-well plate was sequenced on a dedicated single-read 150-cycle Illumina NextSeq 550 flow cell. The original methods were these. Because only junctional sequences without quality scores were contained in the immunoSEQ output, filtering matching that applied to full-length reads could not be performed. Sequences were annotated with PyIR, a Python wrapper for IgBLAST v1.9, using IMGT germline references to assign V/J genes and CDR3. Reads with weak V/J assignments (E-value above 1e-6), missing CDR3, stop codons, out-of-frame junctions, or ambiguous translated residues were removed. V3J clonotypes were defined as sequences sharing the same inferred V gene, J gene, and CDR3 amino acid sequence. Percentage overlap between repertoires was calculated by dividing the number of shared unique clonotypes by the size of the smaller repertoire. Repertoire richness was assessed with RTK rarefaction, the Chao1 estimator, and Recon v2.1 estimates of unobserved clonotypes. Generation probabilities were computed with OLGA for all TCRbeta clonotypes obtained by the gDNA method from several donors. TCRdb retrieved this table from immuneACCESS and kept in-frame rearrangements only. Not all clones are present; in checked studies, unresolved V genes account for under half, and no reason is known for the remainder. Clone size and the V and J calls come from that table; the DNA yielded D and trimming. Present in this sample are some 1 million clones, 60% to 80% of which were seen just once. The top ten clonotypes cover about 1.5% of the sample.

CDR1 and CDR2 are read off the germline V gene (reference sequence) as SSHAT and FNYEAQ. There are 13 amino acids in the CDR3, from cysteine to phenylalanine inclusive. CDR3 DNA only is kept here, 39 bases in frame from base 1. A word on this clone: The target of this receptor is not known. At one boundary the junction diverges from the germline segment, which might be a read error.

The chain was built from TRBV7-7 and TRBJ1-1, with the D segment identity uncertain. This clonotype originated in a man between 18 and 29 years old in good health. Sequencing used memory CD4+ T cells sorted from blood. Taken with the paper, the label for cell subset or site translates to: CD45RA-negative fraction. The CDR3 amino acid sequence is: CASSLNGGTEAFF. The DNA is as follows: TGTGCTAGCAGCTTAAACGGCGGAACTGAAGCTTTCTTT.